Shown below are 27 T cell receptor beta chains from a single sample sequenced in a study of Ad26.COV2.S vaccination and SARS-CoV-2 variants. Some clones are missing from TCRdb's copy, which holds only in-frame ones; the method was immunoSEQ multiplex PCR. The sample has approximately 420,000 clones, approximately 90% seen once. Treatment indicated: roughly 20 received Ad26.COV2.S at low or high dose, single or two shots; several received placebo; per-sample allocation not given. Each sample was drawn 63 days after the first injection (of vaccine or placebo). The sample consisted of peripheral blood, taken in a trial of Ad26.COV2.S vaccine versus placebo. The receptors stem from a person between 18 and 60 years old who received the Ad26.COV2.S COVID-19 vaccine or a placebo.

About this clone itself: The germline gene is not matched at one end of the junction; a read error may be the cause. The gene calls are TRBV6-1 and TRBJ1-5; TRBD1 aligns across 7 bases. The CDR3 is 13 residues long. Germline CDR1 and CDR2: MNHNS and SASEGT. In nucleotides, the CDR3 is TGTGCCAGCGGTGACAGGGAAGGACAGCCCCAGCATTTT. Translating gives CASGDREGQPQHF.

Here the CDR3 reads CASSQKYHTDTQYF. CDR3 sequence (DNA): TGTGCCAGCAGCCAAAAGTATCACACAGATACGCAGTATTTT. The V gene is TRBV3-1 (or the pseudogene TRBV3-2), the J gene TRBJ2-3; D remains unclear. The CDR3 length is 14 residues. Germline loops: CDR1 LGHDT, CDR2 YNNKEL (reference sequence). The germline V and J ends were trimmed by 2 bases and 2 bases, with 8 bases remaining between them.

This clone was seen only once. J is TRBJ2-1 and V is TRBV15; 9 bases align to TRBD2. The V gene's germline CDR1 is LNHNV and CDR2 YYDKDF (reference sequence). This CDR3 comprises 16 residues. The junction had 11 bases not matched to a gene; V was cut back by 1 base and J by 10 bases. CDR3 protein: CATSRGRAGGPVEQFF. The CDR3 coding sequence is TGTGCCACCAGCAGAGGACGAGCGGGGGGCCCTGTAGAGCAGTTCTTC.

V and J are TRBV5-4 and TRBJ2-7; D could derive from TRBD1 or TRBD2 (6 bases each). The CDR3 has 15 amino acids. Deletions cut 3 bases from V and 3 bases from J, with 16 bases between. Germline loops: CDR1 SGHNT, CDR2 YYREEE (reference sequence). The DNA for the CDR3 is TGTGCCAGCAGCTCTGGGGGGCCAGCAGACTACGAGCAGTACTTC. It encodes CASSSGGPADYEQYF. The whole variable domain, filled in from reference TRBV5-4 and TRBJ2-7, reads ETGVTQSPTHLIKTRGQQVTLRCSSQSGHNTVSWYQQALGQGPQFIFQYYREEENGRGNFPPRFSGLQFPNYSSELNVNALELDDSALYLCASSSGGPADYEQYFGPGTRLTVT.

A few counts support this clone. The CDR3 loop is CASSSGHDPSYEQYF. The CDR3, as DNA: TGTGCCAGCAGCTCAGGACACGATCCCTCCTACGAGCAGTACTTC. The V gene is TRBV7-3, the J gene TRBJ2-7; tentative D call: TRBD1 (5 bases). V lost 4 bases and J lost 0, with 13 bases in between. The CDR3 runs 15 residues. Germline values: CDR1 SGHTA, CDR2 FQGTGA.

The rearrangement joins TRBV18 to TRBJ1-2; D might be TRBD1 (5 bases). V lost 4 bases and J 3 bases, leaving 24 bases between the germline ends. This CDR3 region has 18 residues. Germline V gene data show CDR1 as KGHSH and CDR2 as LQKENI. Here the CDR3 reads CASSLLPNLGLGDYGYTF. The DNA of the CDR3 is TGTGCCAGCTCACTGCTTCCTAACCTAGGGTTGGGGGACTATGGCTACACCTTC.

This chain links TRBV7-9 with TRBJ2-5, with TRBD1 as a possible D gene (5 bases). The CDR3 has 13 amino acids. Germline CDR1 and CDR2: SEHNR and FQNEAQ (reference sequence). Trimming removed 3 bases at V and 1 base at J, with 6 bases between. The CDR3 protein is CASSLGLQETQYF. The DNA of the CDR3 is TGTGCCAGCAGCTTGGGGCTCCAAGAGACCCAGTACTTC.

J is TRBJ2-1 and V is TRBV5-5; D perhaps matches TRBD1 (5 bases). V shed 3 bases and J shed 0 bases, with 10 bases lying between them. CDR3 length: 15 residues. Germline lookup yields CDR1 SGHKS and CDR2 YYEKEE (reference sequence). In DNA, the CDR3 is TGTGCCAGCAGCTCCAGGGTCCTCTCCTACAATGAGCAGTTCTTC. Encoded protein: CASSSRVLSYNEQFF.

This clone was counted a few times. The chain is built from TRBV27 and TRBJ1-2; D uncertain. The CDR3 has 13 amino acids. Deletions cut 6 bases from V and 0 bases from J, with 8 bases between. The germline V gene has CDR1 MNHEY and CDR2 SMNVEV (reference sequence). The CDR3 spells CASRARANYGYTF. As DNA, the CDR3 is TGTGCCAGCAGGGCGAGAGCTAACTATGGCTACACCTTC.

The rearrangement links TRBV7-6 to TRBJ2-4; a weak D match, TRBD1 (6 bases). The CDR3 is 18 residues long. Trimming removed 2 bases from V and 1 base from J, with 18 bases in between. Germline V gives CDR1 SGHVS, CDR2 FNYEAQ. CDR3 region: CASSLSPEGDIAKNIQYF. The CDR3 DNA reads TGTGCCAGCAGCTTAAGCCCTGAGGGGGATATTGCCAAAAACATTCAGTACTTC.

This clone has only one observation. The chain employs TRBV5-4 and TRBJ2-5; D may be TRBD1 or TRBD2 (5 bases each). Germline V gene sequence: CDR1 SGHNT, CDR2 YYREEE (reference sequence). V was pared by 0 bases and J by 1 base, with 10 bases between. CDR3 length equals 15 residues. CDR3 DNA: TGTGCCAGCAGCTTGGATGGGACGGCCCAAGAGACCCAGTACTTC. Encoded protein: CASSLDGTAQETQYF. Full variable domain (rest looked up from reference TRBV5-4 and TRBJ2-5): ETGVTQSPTHLIKTRGQQVTLRCSSQSGHNTVSWYQQALGQGPQFIFQYYREEENGRGNFPPRFSGLQFPNYSSELNVNALELDDSALYLCASSLDGTAQETQYFGPGTRLLVL.

Worth noting for this clone: Different DNA sequences within this sample yield the same CDR3. CDR3 sequence reads: CASSQVAADYEQYF. In DNA, the CDR3 is TGCGCCAGCAGCCAAGTGGCCGCGGACTACGAGCAGTACTTC. V gene TRBV4-1 combines with J gene TRBJ2-7, with no clear D. V was pared by 1 base and J by 3 bases, with 10 bases between. Germline V gene data show CDR1 as MGHRA and CDR2 as YSYEKL. The CDR3 sequence is 14 residues long.

V is TRBV2 and J is TRBJ2-5; D call uncertain. Germline assignment: CDR1 SNHLY and CDR2 FYNNEI. Trimming left V 1 base short and J 5 bases short, with 5 bases between. The CDR3 runs to 12 residues. The CDR3 loop is CASSEVDETQYF. The DNA of the CDR3 is TGTGCCAGCAGTGAAGTGGATGAGACCCAGTACTTC.

The chain links TRBV19 to TRBJ1-5, with D tentatively TRBD1 (5 bases). With 9 bases removed from V and 5 bases from J, the gap between germline ends came to 23 bases. The CDR3 sequence is 16 residues long. The germline V gene has CDR1 LNHDA and CDR2 SQIVND (reference sequence). CDR3 sequence: CASRPAGRAWDQPQHF. The CDR3 DNA reads TGTGCCAGCCGCCCGGCGGGCAGGGCGTGGGATCAGCCCCAGCATTTT.

The chain combines TRBV19 with TRBJ2-1; the D gene is possibly TRBD2 (5 bases). This CDR3 is built from 17 residues. Germline V gives CDR1 LNHDA, CDR2 SQIVND (reference sequence). The V end lost 1 base, the J end lost 0 bases, and 13 bases lay between the germline ends. The CDR3 loop reads CASSIGAAASSYNEQFF. The CDR3 region has the DNA TGTGCCAGTAGTATAGGAGCGGCCGCAAGCTCCTACAATGAGCAGTTCTTC.

This clone came up once. The V call is TRBV28, the J call TRBJ1-5; the D gene is possibly TRBD1 (5 bases). The V and J ends lost 5 bases and 4 bases respectively, with 15 bases between them. Germline V lookup: CDR1 MDHEN, CDR2 SYDVKM. This CDR3 spans 15 amino acids. DNA of the CDR3: TGTGCCAGCAGTCCACCGTGGGGGACTAATCAGCCCCAGCATTTT. Translated, it gives CASSPPWGTNQPQHF.

V usage is TRBV24-1 and J usage is TRBJ1-5; D unresolved. Between the trimmed V and J ends, which lost 1 base and 5 bases, there was a span of 5 bases. This CDR3 has 13 residues. Germline CDR1 KGHDR, CDR2 SFDVKD. The CDR3 nucleotides read TGTGCCACCAGTGATTTAATGGATCAGCCCCAGCATTTT. It encodes CATSDLMDQPQHF.

The chain links TRBV5-5 to TRBJ2-2; 7 bases match TRBD1. The CDR3 has 15 residues. The germline V gene encodes CDR1 SGHKS and CDR2 YYEKEE (reference sequence). V lost 3 bases to trimming and J lost 2 bases; unmatched junction nucleotides: 4. The CDR3 nucleotides are TGTGCCAGCAGCTCGGGACAGAGAAACACCGGGGAGCTGTTTTTT. The encoded protein is CASSSGQRNTGELFF.

The V call is TRBV6-1, the J call TRBJ2-7; D tentatively fits TRBD1 or TRBD2 (5 bases each). The germline V gene has CDR1 MNHNS and CDR2 SASEGT. The CDR3 covers 14 residues. V lost 2 bases to trimming and J lost 3 bases, with 11 bases between them. The CDR3 protein is CASSESLRGYEQYF. DNA for the CDR3: TGTGCCAGCAGTGAAAGCTTGAGGGGCTACGAGCAGTACTTC.

This clone was counted ten times or more. The chain is built from TRBV4-3 and TRBJ2-3, with 8 bases lining up with TRBD1. After removal of 0 bases from V and 4 bases from J, the junction contained 6 bases not matched to a gene. The CDR3 runs to 16 residues. Germline CDR1 reads LGHNA; CDR2 reads YSLEER. CDR3: CASSQEMARGPDTQYF. CDR3 sequence (DNA): TGCGCCAGCAGCCAAGAAATGGCCAGGGGGCCAGATACGCAGTATTTT.

The chain uses TRBV5-8 and TRBJ1-1; D is unclear. V lost 4 bases to trimming and J lost 0 bases, with 7 bases between them. The CDR3 sequence is 13 residues long. Germline V lookup: CDR1 SGHTS, CDR2 YDEGEE. Here the CDR3 DNA reads TGTGCCAGCAGCATTCAGATGAACACTGAAGCTTTCTTT. Translating gives CASSIQMNTEAFF.

The chain combines TRBV18 with TRBJ2-7, with 11 bases fitting TRBD1. Germline CDR1 and CDR2: KGHSH and LQKENI. V shed 5 bases and J 0 bases; nucleotides not matched to a gene: 6. CDR3 length equals 16 residues. CDR3 DNA: TGTGCCAGCTCAGTAAGCGGGACAGGGGGCTCCTACGAGCAGTACTTC. This encodes CASSVSGTGGSYEQYF. The variable domain in full, completed from reference TRBV18 and TRBJ2-7, reads NAGVMQNPRHLVRRRGQEARLRCSPMKGHSHVYWYRQLPEEGLKFMVYLQKENIIDESGMPKERFSAEFPKEGPSILRIQQVVRGDSAAYFCASSVSGTGGSYEQYFGPGTRLTVT.

This chain uses TRBV24-1 with TRBJ2-7; perhaps TRBD2 as D (7 bases). V lost 0 bases and J 8 bases, leaving 31 bases between the germline ends. Germline V gene sequence: CDR1 KGHDR, CDR2 SFDVKD. The CDR3 consists of 20 residues. DNA of the CDR3: TGTGCCACCAGTGATTTGTGGGAGAAAAGGGGGGGGAATGTCGCTACGAAGCAGTACTTC. Translated, it gives CATSDLWEKRGGNVATKQYF.

This chain links TRBV11-2 with TRBJ2-1; TRBD2 agrees at 12 bases. V was pared by 5 bases and J by 6 bases, with 2 bases of the junction left unmatched. Per the germline V gene, CDR1 is SGHAT and CDR2 is FQNNGV. This CDR3 region has 14 residues. CDR3 protein: CASSKLAGGNEQFF. The CDR3 coding sequence is TGTGCCAGCAGCAAACTAGCGGGGGGCAATGAGCAGTTCTTC.

V and J are TRBV5-6 and TRBJ2-7, with D perhaps given as TRBD1 or TRBD2 (5 bases each). The CDR3 totals 15 residues. Between the trimmed V and J ends, which lost 0 bases and 2 bases, there was a span of 12 bases. Looked up from germline, CDR1 is SGHDT and CDR2 is YYEEEE. This CDR3 reads CASSLGSRGTYEQYF. In DNA form, the CDR3 reads TGTGCCAGCAGCTTGGGATCGAGGGGCACCTACGAGCAGTACTTC.

V and J are TRBV21-1 and TRBJ1-2. TRBV21-1 corresponds to a pseudogene. This CDR3 is 10 amino acids long. For the CDR3, the DNA is TGTGCCAGCAGTGTCTATGGCTACACCTTC. As protein: CASSVYGYTF.

The chain has TRBV11-3 and TRBJ2-7, with TRBD2 matching 7 bases. The germline gives CDR1 SGHNT, CDR2 YENEEA. This CDR3 is 14 amino acids long. V shed 0 bases, J shed 5 bases, and the junction held 4 bases outside the gene matches. CDR3 amino acids: CASSLEGGEDEQYF. CDR3 DNA sequence: TGTGCCAGCAGCTTAGAGGGAGGGGAGGACGAGCAGTACTTC. Full variable domain (rest looked up from reference TRBV11-3 and TRBJ2-7): EAGVVQSPRYKIIEKKQPVAFWCNPISGHNTLYWYLQNLGQGPELLIRYENEEAVDDSQLPKDRFSAERLKGVDSTLKIQPAELGDSAVYLCASSLEGGEDEQYFGPGTRLTVT.